The 18 T cell receptor beta chains below were found in one sample sequenced in a study of circulating and synovial CD4+ cells in juvenile arthritis. Repertoires were generated with immunoSEQ multiplex PCR, while TCRdb's copy carries only in-frame clones and drops some. The table includes 39,000 or so clones, 90% to 95% detected once. The source material was CD4+ T cells from blood. These receptors all come from a human donor with juvenile idiopathic arthritis.

The table lists this clone with a few counts. V is TRBV5-6 and J is TRBJ2-7, with TRBD1 identical over 11 bases. The CDR3 is 16 amino acids. Germline V CDR1 and CDR2: SGHDT, YYEEEE. V gave up 6 bases and J gave up 3 bases; unmatched junction bases: 11. Written as DNA, the CDR3 is TGTGCCAGCAACAAATACGGCGGGACAGGGGGCTACGAGCAGTACTTC. It specifies CASNKYGGTGGYEQYF. Based on the CDR3 plus reference TRBV5-6 and TRBJ2-7, the full variable domain is DAGVTQSPTHLIKTRGQQVTLRCSPKSGHDTVSWYQQALGQGPQFIFQYYEEEERQRGNFPDRFSGHQFPNYSSELNVNALLLGDSALYLCASNKYGGTGGYEQYFGPGTRLTVT.

This clone occurred once. This chain uses TRBV7-2 with TRBJ1-5; D is unclear. This CDR3 region has 13 residues. Trimming removed 5 bases from V and 7 bases from J, with 12 bases in between. Germline CDR1 reads SGHTA; CDR2 reads FQGNSA. The CDR3 loop is CASSQASWQPQHF. The CDR3 bases are TGTGCCAGCAGCCAAGCAAGCTGGCAGCCCCAGCATTTT. The whole variable domain, remainder taken from reference TRBV7-2 and TRBJ1-5, is GAGVSQSPSNKVTEKGKDVELRCDPISGHTALYWYRQSLGQGLEFLIYFQGNSAPDKSGLPSDRFSAERTGGSVSTLTIQRTQQEDSAVYLCASSQASWQPQHFGDGTRLSIL.

CDR3 coding DNA: TGTGCCAGCAGCTTAGTGGTCGGGACAGGGTCCTACGAGCAGTACTTC. Translation gives CASSLVVGTGSYEQYF. The V gene is TRBV7-2, the J gene TRBJ2-7, with 9 bases identical to TRBD1. Germline V gives CDR1 SGHTA, CDR2 FQGNSA. With V trimmed by 1 base and J by 1 base, 5 bases remained unmatched. CDR3 length equals 16 residues.

CDR3 coding DNA: TGTGCCAGCACCTCTTATAGCAATCAGCCCCAGCATTTT. Translated, it gives CASTSYSNQPQHF. This sequence joins TRBV2 and TRBJ1-5; D remains ambiguous. From germline, CDR1 is SNHLY and CDR2 FYNNEI. This CDR3 has 13 amino acids. V lost 7 bases to trimming and J lost 0 bases, with 7 bases between them.

The gene calls are TRBV4-1 and TRBJ2-3; 10 positions agree with TRBD2. Unmatched junction bases numbered 7, after V lost 4 bases and J lost 3 bases. This CDR3 has 16 amino acids. Germline values: CDR1 MGHRA, CDR2 YSYEKL. CDR3 residues: CASSLGTSEGTDTQYF. Written as DNA, the CDR3 is TGCGCCAGCAGCCTTGGGACTAGCGAGGGAACAGATACGCAGTATTTT.

The chain recombines TRBV30 with TRBJ2-7, with D perhaps matching TRBD1 (5 bases). V lost 0 bases to trimming and J lost 1 base, with 10 bases between them. Germline CDR1 is GTSNPN and CDR2 is SVGIG (reference sequence). The CDR3 contains 14 residues. This CDR3 is CAWSVQGVSYEQYF. The CDR3, as DNA: TGTGCCTGGAGTGTACAAGGGGTTTCCTACGAGCAGTACTTC. The full variable domain, rest sourced from reference TRBV30 and TRBJ2-7, is SQTIHQWPATLVQPVGSPLSLECTVEGTSNPNLYWYRQAAGRGLQLLFYSVGIGQISSEVPQNLSASRPQDRQFILSSKKLLLSDSGFYLCAWSVQGVSYEQYFGPGTRLTVT.

This chain joins TRBV9 and TRBJ1-1; 7 bases agree with TRBD1. V lost 4 bases, J lost 4 bases, and 10 bases stayed unmatched. Germline CDR1 SGDLS, CDR2 YYNGEE. The CDR3 is 15 residues long. The CDR3 nucleotides read TGTGCCAGCAGCTTTCAGGGACAGTTCGGCACTGAAGCTTTCTTT. It encodes CASSFQGQFGTEAFF.

This clone has only a few counts. V gene TRBV7-2 combines with J gene TRBJ1-1; maybe TRBD1 (5 bases). The germline V and J ends were trimmed by 0 bases and 4 bases, with 12 bases remaining between them. The CDR3 totals 15 residues. CDR1 is SGHTA, CDR2 FQGNSA, per germline. The CDR3 DNA sequence: TGTGCCAGCAGCTTAGCCCCGGGGCGGGGCACTGAAGCTTTCTTT. Protein sequence: CASSLAPGRGTEAFF.

This sequence joins TRBV4-1 and TRBJ2-7; 9 bases are a match to TRBD1. This CDR3 is built from 17 residues. Trimming took 0 bases from V and 6 from J; bases not matched to a gene: 12. The germline CDR1 and CDR2 sequences are MGHRA and YSYEKL. CDR3 nucleotide sequence: TGCGCCAGCAGCCAAGAGATTGGACAGGGGCCTCGGGGCGAGCAGTACTTC. Translated: CASSQEIGQGPRGEQYF.

The rearrangement joins TRBV27 to TRBJ1-5; the D gene is possibly TRBD1 (5 bases). The CDR3 covers 15 residues. The V and J ends lost 7 bases and 0 bases respectively, with 13 bases between them. CDR1 MNHEY and CDR2 SMNVEV come from the germline V gene (reference sequence). CDR3 sequence: CASTPGGYSNQPQHF. The DNA of the CDR3 is TGTGCCAGCACCCCGGGGGGGTATAGCAATCAGCCCCAGCATTTT.

This chain uses TRBV10-3 with TRBJ2-5; 10 bases match TRBD1. The CDR3 consists of 13 residues. The germline V gene has CDR1 ENHRY and CDR2 SYGVKD. V lost 6 bases, J lost 3 bases, and 1 base stayed unmatched. The CDR3: CAIRGTGEETQYF. In DNA, the CDR3 is TGTGCCATCAGGGGGACAGGGGAAGAGACCCAGTACTTC.

J is TRBJ2-3 and V is TRBV19, with D maybe TRBD1 (6 bases). In germline, CDR1 is LNHDA, CDR2 SQIVND (reference sequence). V lost 6 bases, J lost 2 bases, and 12 bases lay in between. This CDR3 is built from 14 residues. CDR3 region: CASRYTGNTDTQYF. CDR3 nucleotides: TGTGCCAGTAGGTACACAGGGAACACAGATACGCAGTATTTT. Filled out from reference TRBV19 and TRBJ2-3, the complete variable domain reads DGGITQSPKYLFRKEGQNVTLSCEQNLNHDAMYWYRQDPGQGLRLIYYSQIVNDFQKGDIAEGYSVSREKKESFPLTVTSAQKNPTAFYLCASRYTGNTDTQYFGPGTRLTVL.

The J gene is TRBJ2-1, the V gene TRBV7-3; maybe TRBD2 (6 bases). Germline CDR1 SGHTA, CDR2 FQGTGA. The CDR3 loop spans 14 amino acids. The V gene lost 5 bases and the J gene lost 8 bases, with 16 bases spanning the gap. CDR3 sequence reads: CASSDLGTVDEQFF. CDR3 nucleotide sequence: TGTGCCAGCAGCGATCTGGGGACTGTAGATGAGCAGTTCTTC.

The V call is TRBV9, the J call TRBJ2-7, with D tentatively TRBD1 (6 bases). The CDR3 sequence is 15 residues long. The V end lost 3 bases, the J end lost 5 bases, and 18 bases lay between the germline ends. Germline-derived CDR1 and CDR2 are SGDLS and YYNGEE. CDR3 residues: CASSGRGRSVDEQYF. CDR3 DNA sequence: TGTGCCAGCAGCGGCAGGGGAAGAAGCGTGGACGAGCAGTACTTC.

The chain employs TRBV7-2 and TRBJ1-3, with a possible D match to TRBD1 (6 bases). Germline values: CDR1 SGHTA, CDR2 FQGNSA. This CDR3 has 16 amino acids. V was trimmed by 5 bases and J by 3 bases, leaving 17 bases between them. The CDR3 here is CASSKWGGVGGNTIYF. The CDR3 bases are TGTGCCAGCAGCAAATGGGGGGGCGTAGGTGGAAACACCATATATTTT. The full variable domain, its missing parts supplied by reference TRBV7-2 and TRBJ1-3, is GAGVSQSPSNKVTEKGKDVELRCDPISGHTALYWYRQSLGQGLEFLIYFQGNSAPDKSGLPSDRFSAERTGGSVSTLTIQRTQQEDSAVYLCASSKWGGVGGNTIYFGEGSWLTVV.

This chain connects TRBV19 to TRBJ2-5; tentative D call: TRBD1 (7 bases). The CDR3 covers 15 residues. V lost 6 bases to trimming and J lost 4 bases, with 18 bases between them. In germline, CDR1 is LNHDA, CDR2 SQIVND (reference sequence). The CDR3 nucleotides read TGTGCCAGTAGGCGGGGAAAGGGGGCTCGAGAGACCCAGTACTTC. Its translation is CASRRGKGARETQYF.

CDR3 coding DNA: TGTGCCAGCAGACTAGCGGGGACCTACAATGAGCAGTTCTTC. This translates into CASRLAGTYNEQFF. This chain joins TRBV27 and TRBJ2-1; TRBD2 matches at 10 bases. The germline V gene encodes CDR1 MNHEY and CDR2 SMNVEV (reference sequence). The J segment lost 2 bases and the V segment lost 6 bases, leaving 1 base of the junction unmatched. The CDR3 has 14 amino acids.

This clone was observed a few times. This specimen includes other DNA sequences encoding the same CDR3. The chain carries TRBV29-1 and TRBJ1-2; D remains unclear. The V gene lost 4 bases and the J gene lost 7 bases, with 7 bases spanning the gap. Germline V gives CDR1 SQVTM, CDR2 ANQGSEA. The CDR3 totals 10 residues. CDR3 coding DNA: TGCAGCGTTGTGACGGGTGGCTACACCTTC. It specifies CSVVTGGYTF.